A selection of T cell receptor beta chains follows, all from one sample in a study of cytomegalovirus exposure and HLA in healthy donors. TCRdb's copy holds only in-frame clones and misses some; the assay was immunoSEQ multiplex PCR. Of around 49,000 clones in the sample, around 81% are singletons; the top ten hold around 8%. Sequenced sample: PBMCs. All receptors derive from a man aged 30-40 years in good health and CMV-seropositive. Each CDR3 is given with its conserved first and last residue. D genes are given only for firm matches. Clone size is not always given. Where it is, it says once, few, many or a class for expanded clones.

J gene	V gene	clone size	D gene	CDR3 DNA	CDR3 protein
TRBJ1-2	TRBV9	once	TRBD1	TGTGCCAGCAGCCGAGACGGACAGGGACACACCTTC	CASSRDGQGHTF
TRBJ2-3	TRBV5-4	-	TRBD1	TGTGCCAGCAGCTTCCGAGGGACAGCTAGCACAGATACGCAGTATTTT	CASSFRGTASTDTQYF
TRBJ2-3	TRBV2	once	-	TGTGCCAGCAGGGGGGCAAAGGGGCAGTATTTT	CASRGAKGQYF
TRBJ1-1	TRBV7-3	-	-	TGTGCCAGCAGCCCGTTGGGAGTGGGGACTGAAGCTTTCTTT	CASSPLGVGTEAFF
TRBJ2-1	TRBV28	-	-	TGTGCCAGCAGTTTATGGGGCAGTACCTCCTACAATGAGCAGTTCTTC	CASSLWGSTSYNEQFF
TRBJ1-2	TRBV5-1	-	-	TGCGCCAGCAGCCCGTATCAGTCTAGTGGCTACACCTTC	CASSPYQSSGYTF
TRBJ2-7	TRBV5-1	-	-	TGCGCCAGCAGCTCAGCAGGGGACTACGAGCAGTACTTC	CASSSAGDYEQYF
TRBJ2-7	TRBV10-3	-	TRBD1	TGTGCCATCAGCACAGGGGCCTCCTACGAGCAGTACTTC	CAISTGASYEQYF
TRBJ1-1	TRBV7-3	-	-	TGTGCCAGCAGCAAAAGGCCCCTACAGGGCTTCCAACTCATGAACACTGAAGCTTTCTTT	CASSKRPLQGFQLMNTEAFF
TRBJ2-3	TRBV2	once	-	TGTGCCAGCAGCCACCGCCCCCCAGGTCTCTTGGGCACAGATACGCAGTATTTT	CASSHRPPGLLGTDTQYF
TRBJ1-2	TRBV29-1	-	-	TGCAGCGTTGGGGCGGGGTTACGCTATGGCTACACCTTC	CSVGAGLRYGYTF
TRBJ1-5	TRBV11-2	-	-	TGTGCCAGCAGCCTTCAGGGATATAGCAATCAGCCCCAGCATTTT	CASSLQGYSNQPQHF
TRBJ2-7	TRBV9	once	TRBD2	TGTGCCAGCAGCGAAGGGACTAGCGGGGGTTATGAGCAGTACTTC	CASSEGTSGGYEQYF
TRBJ2-7	TRBV28	once	TRBD1	TGTGCCAGCAGTTCCTACCTGGGACAGCGCGGCGAGCAGTACTTC	CASSSYLGQRGEQYF
TRBJ1-5	TRBV6-1	-	-	TGTGCCAGCAGTGAAGGGACAGCAATTTATCAGCCCCAGCATTTT	CASSEGTAIYQPQHF